This paragraph reports one T cell receptor beta chain. Antigen: not known. Original analysis: Building a distant-metastasis classifier for papillary thyroid cancer drew on CDR3 differences across clinicopathological groups. TCRdb reanalyzed the PCR reads with MiXCR. The V and J calls and clone size are TCRdb's, not the authors'. The sample lists about 38,000 clones, roughly 50% occurring once. This sample is drawn from a study of metastatic and nonmetastatic thyroid tumors. Study background: Repertoire comparison spanned blood and tumor or nodule tissue of malignant and benign thyroid patients. Notes on the study in general: Reported TCR beta diversity, measured in blood and tumor, was significantly higher for malignant thyroid tumors than for benign nodules.

No patient received treatment before thyroid surgery. Trimming cost V 3 bases and J 6 bases, with 12 bases left between them. Germline loops: CDR1 MNHNS, CDR2 SASEGT. This CDR3 comprises 14 residues. This clonotype originated in a male donor with papillary thyroid cancer or a benign thyroid nodule (not recorded which). Some clones in this sample may be carry-over from other donors' samples. The chain has TRBV6-1 and TRBJ1-5; no definite D call. The sequenced material came from tumor tissue. The CDR3 loop reads CASSEAGKGQPQHF. CDR3 DNA: TGTGCCAGCAGTGAGGCGGGGAAGGGTCAGCCCCAGCATTTT.